This TCR beta chain was captured in a study of T cell responses to AZD1222 COVID-19 vaccine. Study observations and caveats: The sample set comprised mostly white British donors with more females, and clonal diversity was possibly underestimated.

The J segment lost 6 bases and the V segment lost 1 base, leaving 9 bases of the junction unmatched. The germline gives CDR1 LGHNA, CDR2 YNFKEQ. This CDR3 has 15 residues. Details on this clone: Its antigen remains unknown.

Here immunoSEQ multiplex PCR was the method, and the copy in TCRdb shows in-frame clones only, minus some. The sample lists 110,000 to 150,000 clones; roughly 88% were seen once. The sample consisted of peripheral blood, taken on day 0 of AZD1222 vaccination. The receptor was derived from an adult in good health. V and J are TRBV4-2 and TRBJ2-7, with 7 bases fitting TRBD2. The CDR3 here is CASSQVASGPTEQYF. The CDR3 nucleotides are TGTGCCAGCAGCCAAGTGGCTAGCGGACCTACCGAGCAGTACTTC.